Below are 19 T cell receptor beta chains sequenced from a single sample in a study of metastatic and nonmetastatic thyroid tumors. Every patient underwent thyroid surgery untreated. TCRdb re-analyzed the PCR reads through MiXCR. The sample yields about 20,000 clones, about a quarter seen once. Material for sequencing was tumor tissue. The receptors were sampled from a female donor with papillary thyroid cancer or a benign thyroid nodule (not recorded which). Some clones in this sample may be carry-over from other donors' samples.

This clone appeared a few times. The chain has TRBV12-3 or TRBV12-4 and TRBJ2-7; the D gene is possibly TRBD2 (5 bases). The CDR3 extends over 13 amino acids. Between the trimmed V and J ends, which lost 5 bases and 2 bases, there was a span of 10 bases. The CDR3 spells CASSEGTAYEQYF. The CDR3 DNA sequence: TGTGCCAGCAGTGAGGGCACAGCCTACGAGCAGTACTTC.

The chain combines TRBV6-1 with TRBJ2-7, with a tentative D call TRBD2 (6 bases). The CDR3 contains 16 residues. V was clipped by 2 bases and J by 2 bases, with 16 bases between them. Germline CDR1 MNHNS, CDR2 SASEGT. CDR3 DNA sequence: TGTGCCAGCAGTGAATCTTTTAGCGGCCTTCCCTACGAGCAGTACTTC. Protein: CASSESFSGLPYEQYF.

V usage is TRBV7-2 and J usage is TRBJ1-6, with TRBD1 matching 8 bases. The CDR3 is 14 amino acids. Trimming took 5 bases from V and 6 from J; bases not matched to a gene: 3. Germline CDR1 and CDR2: SGHTA and FQGNSA. CDR3: CASSQGAANSPLHF. The CDR3, as DNA: TGTGCCAGCAGCCAGGGGGCAGCTAATTCACCCCTCCACTTT.

This clone occurred many times. The chain employs TRBV5-4 and TRBJ2-7, with 10 bases that match TRBD2. The ends lost 3 bases at V and 2 bases at J; junction bases unmatched: 17. From germline, CDR1 is SGHNT and CDR2 YYREEE (reference sequence). This CDR3 spans 19 amino acids. Written as DNA, the CDR3 is TGTGCCAGCAGCTCTTCGGGATTAGCCGGGACTAGCGCAACCTACGAGCAGTACTTC. It codes for CASSSSGLAGTSATYEQYF.

Many counts were recorded for this clone. The rearrangement uses TRBV10-3 and TRBJ2-1; 7 bases are shared with TRBD2. In germline, CDR1 is ENHRY, CDR2 SYGVKD. This CDR3 spans 15 amino acids. V shed 0 bases, J shed 5 bases, and the junction held 4 bases outside the gene matches. This CDR3 is CAISESQRGHNEQFF. In nucleotides, the CDR3 is TGTGCCATCAGTGAGTCCCAGCGGGGACACAATGAGCAGTTCTTC.

CDR3 DNA: TGCAGTGCGACGGAGGGCAAGGCGGAGGGAGGAACCTACGAGCAGTACTTC. Encoded protein: CSATEGKAEGGTYEQYF. J is TRBJ2-7 and V is TRBV20-1; TRBD2 is a possible D gene (6 bases). The germline V and J ends were trimmed by 6 bases and 2 bases, with 26 bases remaining between them. CDR1 is DFQATT, CDR2 SNEGSKA, per germline (reference sequence). There are 17 residues in the CDR3.

The chain joins TRBV6-2 or TRBV6-3 to TRBJ1-2, with TRBD1 as a possible D gene (6 bases). Trimming left V 2 bases short and J 6 bases short, with 16 bases between. Germline V gene sequence: CDR1 MNHEY, CDR2 SVGEGT. This CDR3 has 15 residues. CDR3 DNA: TGTGCCAGCAGTTACAGCCACGGGGGGCGGGATGGCTACACCTTC. Translating it yields CASSYSHGGRDGYTF.

J is TRBJ2-1 and V is TRBV18; TRBD2 agrees at 7 bases. In germline, CDR1 is KGHSH, CDR2 LQKENI. With 0 bases clipped from V and 8 bases from J, the junction kept 7 bases outside the gene matches. CDR3 length: 15 amino acids. The CDR3 nucleotides are TGTGCCAGCTCACCACCGAGGCTAGCGGCCTATGAGCAGTTCTTC. It codes for CASSPPRLAAYEQFF.

CDR3 nucleotides: TGTGCCAGCTACAGGGGCACGATCTCTGGGGCCAACGTCCTGACTTTC. Its translation: CASYRGTISGANVLTF. The chain combines TRBV6-1 with TRBJ2-6; 7 bases map to TRBD1. This CDR3 contains 16 residues. Germline trimming cut 8 bases from V and 0 bases from J; bases unmatched to any gene: 7. Per germline, CDR1 MNHNS and CDR2 SASEGT.

The chain employs TRBV3-1 and TRBJ2-7, with 7 bases fitting TRBD2. V was clipped by 4 bases and J by 3 bases; unmatched bases: 6. Germline lookup yields CDR1 LGHDT and CDR2 YNNKEL (reference sequence). CDR3 length: 14 residues. CDR3 sequence: CASSPTAGYYEQYF. CDR3 DNA sequence: TGTGCCAGCAGCCCTACAGCGGGGTACTACGAGCAGTACTTC.

This clone was counted many times. The V call is TRBV19, the J call TRBJ2-7; 10 bases are a match to TRBD1. V trimming: 5 bases; J trimming: 2 bases; junction bases outside the gene matches: 6. This CDR3 has 15 residues. Germline V gene lookup returns CDR1 LNHDA and CDR2 SQIVND (reference sequence). CDR3 region: CASSLGTGAPYEQYF. The CDR3 nucleotides read TGTGCCAGTAGTCTTGGGACAGGGGCTCCCTACGAGCAGTACTTC.

With regard to this clone: The junction shows a germline mismatch at one end, possibly a read error. This chain connects TRBV30 to TRBJ2-2; D not certain. The CDR3 runs to 11 residues. CDR1 is GTSNPN and CDR2 is SVGIG in the germline V gene (reference sequence). The CDR3: CACLSTGELFF. The CDR3 DNA sequence: TGTGCCTGTTTGTCCACCGGCGAGCTGTTTTTT.

This clone was recorded at least ten times. The chain links TRBV7-2 to TRBJ1-3, with a tentative D call TRBD1 (6 bases). The germline gives CDR1 SGHTA, CDR2 FQGNSA. With 5 bases removed from V and 1 base from J, the gap between germline ends came to 9 bases. This CDR3 comprises 14 residues. The CDR3 protein is CASSPGHSGNTIYF. For the CDR3, the DNA is TGTGCCAGCAGCCCGGGACATTCTGGAAACACCATATATTTT.

This clone is medium-sized. V and J are TRBV28 and TRBJ2-7; possibly TRBD2 for D (5 bases). Trimming pared 3 bases from V and 0 bases from J, leaving 15 bases between. Germline V gene lookup returns CDR1 MDHEN and CDR2 SYDVKM. CDR3 length: 16 residues. The CDR3 region is CASSFSPDWISYEQYF. CDR3 DNA sequence: TGTGCCAGCAGTTTTTCCCCGGACTGGATCTCCTACGAGCAGTACTTC.

By share of the sample, this clone is medium-sized. The chain has TRBV27 and TRBJ1-3; tentative D call: TRBD1 (5 bases). The CDR3 spans 15 residues. Germline assignment: CDR1 MNHEY and CDR2 SMNVEV (reference sequence). Trimming took 1 base from V and 1 from J, leaving 8 bases between them. The chain's CDR3 is CASSLYGGSGNTIYF. The CDR3 nucleotides are TGTGCCAGCAGTTTATACGGGGGATCTGGAAACACCATATATTTT.

V usage is TRBV4-1 and J usage is TRBJ1-1; D remains ambiguous. The CDR3 is 12 residues long. The V end lost 2 bases, the J end lost 7 bases, and 8 bases lay between the germline ends. Germline loops: CDR1 MGHRA, CDR2 YSYEKL. The CDR3 spells CASSQHGLEAFF. CDR3 coding DNA: TGCGCCAGCAGCCAACATGGGCTTGAAGCTTTCTTT.

Points on this clone: The junction differs from germline at one of its ends, possibly a read error. The V call is TRBV19, the J call TRBJ1-5; TRBD1 is a possible D gene (6 bases). Germline loops: CDR1 LNHDA, CDR2 SQIVND (reference sequence). The CDR3 is made up of 16 amino acids. The CDR3 region is CATQVVGAVSNHPQHF. Written as DNA, the CDR3 is TGTGCCACCCAAGTGGTGGGGGCAGTAAGCAATCATCCCCAGCATTTT.

Only a few counts were recorded for this clone. The chain joins TRBV28 to TRBJ2-1; the match to TRBD2 covers 7 bases. The CDR3 length is 15 residues. Trimming took 10 bases from V and 6 from J; bases not matched to a gene: 15. Germline CDR1 and CDR2: MDHEN and SYDVKM. The CDR3 nucleotides read TGTGCCATCAGCCCCCCGACTAGCAGTTTCAATGAGCAGTTCTTC. It translates to CAISPPTSSFNEQFF. The variable domain in full, completed from reference TRBV28 and TRBJ2-1, reads DVKVTQSSRYLVKRTGEKVFLECVQDMDHENMFWYRQDPGLGLRLIYFSYDVKMKEKGDIPEGYSVSREKKERFSLILESASTNQTSMYLCAISPPTSSFNEQFFGPGTRLTVL.

In its sample, this clone is medium-sized (0.01 to 0.1%). This chain connects TRBV12-3 or TRBV12-4 to TRBJ2-1; 13 nucleotides align to TRBD2. The CDR3 covers 15 residues. V lost 6 bases, J lost 7 bases, and 6 bases stayed unmatched. The CDR3 is CASSTGTSGINEQFF. CDR3 nucleotides: TGTGCCAGCAGCACCGGGACTAGCGGGATAAATGAGCAGTTCTTC.